One and the same sample provided the 8 T cell receptor beta chains below, sequenced in a study of T cells after yellow fever vaccination. One entry per CDR3 protein results from TCRdb running MiXCR on the 5' RACE reads. The data hold approximately 160,000 distinct CDR3 sequences, with 9.3% observed a single time. Sequencing was performed on CD8+ T cells sorted from PBMCs, taken 45 days after the yellow fever booster vaccination. The source is a man between 18 and 35 years old who received the YFV17D yellow fever vaccine.

This clonotype has a handful of counts. The chain joins TRBV19 to TRBJ2-5; unclear D gene. CDR1 is LNHDA, CDR2 SQIVND, per germline (reference sequence). V was trimmed by 5 bases and J by 2 bases, leaving 12 bases between them. CDR3 length: 14 residues. This chain's CDR3 is CASSPRAPQETQYF. CDR3 nucleotides: TGTGCCAGTAGTCCCCGGGCTCCTCAAGAGACCCAGTACTTC.

A few counts support this clonotype. The chain has TRBV25-1 and TRBJ1-2; D ambiguous. The CDR3 consists of 14 residues. CDR1 is MGHDK, CDR2 SYGVNS, per germline. V gave up 0 bases and J gave up 7 bases, with 12 bases separating them. The CDR3: CASSEYGIHSGYTF. The CDR3 DNA follows: TGTGCCAGCAGTGAATACGGGATTCACAGTGGCTACACCTTC.

The chain has TRBV4-3 and TRBJ2-3; D not resolved. The V gene lost 0 bases and the J gene lost 2 bases, with 9 bases spanning the gap. In germline, CDR1 is LGHNA, CDR2 YSLEER. CDR3 length: 15 residues. In DNA form, the CDR3 reads TGCGCCAGCAGCCAAGATCGGCTATCCACAGATACGCAGTATTTT. Amino acid sequence: CASSQDRLSTDTQYF.

This clonotype was observed a few times. CDR3 region: CASSPGGNRAFYGYTF. CDR3 bases: TGTGCCAGCAGCCCGGGGGGGAATAGGGCTTTTTATGGCTACACCTTC. The V call is TRBV7-2, the J call TRBJ1-2; maybe TRBD1 (5 bases). CDR1 and CDR2 from the germline V gene are SGHTA and FQGNSA. Trimming cost V 5 bases and J 5 bases, with 21 bases left between them. The CDR3 has 16 residues.

This chain links TRBV5-8 with TRBJ1-1; no reliable D call. V lost 4 bases and J lost 2, with 12 bases in between. Germline CDR1 and CDR2: SGHTS and YDEGEE. This CDR3 region has 14 residues. The CDR3 sequence is CASSMPAANTEAFF. The CDR3 nucleotides are TGTGCCAGCAGCATGCCCGCAGCTAACACTGAAGCTTTCTTT.

This clonotype was recorded a few times. This sequence joins TRBV7-9 and TRBJ2-4; a possible D gene is TRBD2 (5 bases). With 2 bases removed from V and 3 bases from J, the gap between germline ends came to 14 bases. This CDR3 region has 16 residues. Germline values: CDR1 SEHNR, CDR2 FQNEAQ (reference sequence). CDR3 DNA sequence: TGTGCCAGCAGCTTATCTGATCGGGGAAGCAAAAACATTCAGTACTTC. It is translated as CASSLSDRGSKNIQYF.

The V gene is TRBV5-1, the J gene TRBJ1-2; a weak D match, TRBD1 (5 bases). CDR1 is SGHRS, CDR2 YFSETQ, per germline. V was clipped by 6 bases and J by 4 bases, with 10 bases between them. The CDR3 extends over 12 amino acids. In DNA, the CDR3 is TGCGCCAGCACCACAGGTAGCTATGGCTACACCTTC. Amino acid sequence: CASTTGSYGYTF.

This clonotype was recorded a few times. The V gene is TRBV28, the J gene TRBJ2-5; TRBD2 matches at 11 bases. CDR1 and CDR2 from the germline V gene are MDHEN and SYDVKM. CDR3 length equals 15 residues. Germline trimming cut 6 bases from V and 10 bases from J; bases unmatched to any gene: 13. CDR3: CASREASGGRRDQYF. CDR3 in DNA: TGTGCCAGCAGAGAAGCTAGCGGGGGGAGAAGAGACCAGTACTTC. Together with reference TRBV28 and TRBJ2-5, the CDR3 gives the full variable domain: DVKVTQSSRYLVKRTGEKVFLECVQDMDHENMFWYRQDPGLGLRLIYFSYDVKMKEKGDIPEGYSVSREKKERFSLILESASTNQTSMYLCASREASGGRRDQYFGPGTRLLVL.